Shown below are 9 T cell receptor beta chains from a single sample sequenced in a study of T-cell reconstitution after alpha-beta-depleted transplantation in children. Preparing the TCRbeta library involved the use of unique molecular identifiers. TCRdb re-called the PCR reads with MiXCR, one entry per CDR3 protein. The repertoire consists of hundreds of thousands of distinct CDR3 sequences, with roughly an eighth occurring once and the leading ten covering 5% to 6%. The specimen comprised PBMCs from the stem cell graft donor, sampled from the stem cell graft. The receptors were sampled from a human donor who donated a stem cell graft to a child with combined immunodeficiency.

This clonotype was picked up a small number of times. CDR3 nucleotides: TGTGCCAGCAGCTCCTGGGACAGCCATTCAGATACGCAGTATTTT. Its protein is CASSSWDSHSDTQYF. This chain uses TRBV7-2 with TRBJ2-3; the match to TRBD1 covers 7 bases. The CDR3 totals 15 residues. Germline assignment: CDR1 SGHTA and CDR2 FQGNSA. The ends lost 4 bases at V and 4 bases at J; junction bases unmatched: 8. Filled out from reference TRBV7-2 and TRBJ2-3, the complete variable domain reads GAGVSQSPSNKVTEKGKDVELRCDPISGHTALYWYRQSLGQGLEFLIYFQGNSAPDKSGLPSDRFSAERTGGSVSTLTIQRTQQEDSAVYLCASSSWDSHSDTQYFGPGTRLTVL.

The rearrangement joins TRBV24-1 to TRBJ2-1; the D gene is possibly TRBD2 (5 bases). Germline V CDR1 and CDR2: KGHDR, SFDVKD. This CDR3 region has 17 residues. With 7 bases removed from V and 5 bases from J, the gap between germline ends came to 23 bases. The DNA of the CDR3 is TGTGCCACCAGCACTAGGAGGATGGCGGATCTCCACAATGAGCAGTTCTTC. The encoded protein is CATSTRRMADLHNEQFF.

This clonotype appeared a few times. The gene calls are TRBV12-3 or TRBV12-4 and TRBJ2-5, with D possibly TRBD2 on 5 matching bases. V shed 3 bases and J shed 5 bases, with 10 bases lying between them. This CDR3 comprises 13 residues. Here the CDR3 reads CASSFSGKETQYF. For the CDR3, the DNA is TGTGCCAGCAGTTTCTCGGGGAAGGAGACCCAGTACTTC.

As concerns this clonotype: A read error may account for a junction end that differs from germline. V and J are TRBV4-3 and TRBJ2-2; the D is unclear. The CDR3 consists of 12 residues. Per the germline V gene, CDR1 is LGHNA and CDR2 is YSLEER. CDR3 loop: CASSQNNGELFF. The CDR3 DNA follows: TGCGCCAGCAGCCAAAACAACGGGGAGCTGTTTTTT.

This clonotype was counted between two and nine times. The chain couples TRBV29-1 to TRBJ2-7; D is ambiguous. The germline V gene has CDR1 SQVTM and CDR2 ANQGSEA. This CDR3 has 14 residues. The V end was cut by 4 bases, the J end by 0 bases, with 13 bases between. CDR3 sequence reads: CSVVSSPSSYEQYF. In DNA form, the CDR3 reads TGCAGCGTTGTATCTTCTCCAAGCTCCTACGAGCAGTACTTC.

This rearrangement joins TRBV24-1 to TRBJ2-1; no clear D gene. CDR1 and CDR2 from the germline V gene are KGHDR and SFDVKD. The CDR3 totals 15 residues. Trimming took 4 bases from V and 7 from J, leaving 16 bases between them. The CDR3 region has the DNA TGTGCCACCAGTGACGTTGGGCTAGATGGGAATGAGCAGTTCTTC. Protein: CATSDVGLDGNEQFF.

In this sample, this clonotype turned up a few times. This chain uses TRBV28 with TRBJ2-7; D is unclear. The CDR3 has 13 residues. V was cut by 8 bases and J by 6 bases, with 17 bases left in between. Germline assignment: CDR1 MDHEN and CDR2 SYDVKM. In DNA form, the CDR3 reads TGTGCCAGCCTCGGTGGGCCCCTCGTCGAGCAGTACTTC. It specifies CASLGGPLVEQYF.

This chain links TRBV12-3 or TRBV12-4 with TRBJ2-1; no definite D call. V was cut by 6 bases and J by 8 bases, with 11 bases left in between. CDR3 size: 12 residues. The CDR3 sequence: CASSPLYDEQFF. The CDR3 region has the DNA TGTGCCAGCAGCCCACTATACGATGAGCAGTTCTTC.

There are many counts of this clonotype. The chain recombines TRBV6-1 with TRBJ2-3; TRBD1 is a possible D gene (5 bases). With 7 bases removed from V and 1 base from J, the gap between germline ends came to 12 bases. CDR1 and CDR2 from the germline V gene are MNHNS and SASEGT. The CDR3 covers 14 residues. CDR3 nucleotide sequence: TGTGCCAGCAAAATGGACACGCGCACAGATACGCAGTATTTT. Translating it yields CASKMDTRTDTQYF.